Listed here are 27 T cell receptor beta chains from one sample, sequenced in a study of CD8 T cells in Susac syndrome. A quantity of roughly 0.5 to 1 ug RNA underwent reverse transcription using random hexamers. TCRdb ran MiXCR on the immunoSEQ multiplex PCR reads and lists one entry per CDR3 protein. This table holds more than 250,000 distinct CDR3 sequences, under 95% found once. Source material: CD4+ T cells from PBMCs. All receptors derive from a human donor with multiple sclerosis.

The chain has TRBV5-1 and TRBJ2-1; 10 bases are a match to TRBD1. The V segment lost 5 bases and the J segment 0 bases; nucleotides outside the gene matches: 5. CDR1 and CDR2 from the germline V gene are SGHRS and YFSETQ. The CDR3 is 16 amino acids. The CDR3 DNA sequence: TGCGCCAGCAGGTGGGGACAGGGGAGCTCCTACAATGAGCAGTTCTTC. It codes for CASRWGQGSSYNEQFF.

This chain joins TRBV5-1 and TRBJ2-1; TRBD2 aligns across 8 bases. Germline V gene sequence: CDR1 SGHRS, CDR2 YFSETQ. With V trimmed by 3 bases and J by 6 bases, 8 bases remained unmatched. CDR3 length equals 15 residues. CDR3 in amino acids: CASSSGTRLLNEQFF. The CDR3 bases are TGCGCCAGCAGCTCGGGGACTAGACTTCTCAATGAGCAGTTCTTC.

The J gene is TRBJ2-5, the V gene TRBV6-6; 13 positions match TRBD2. Germline assignment: CDR1 MNHNY and CDR2 SVGAGI (reference sequence). With 0 bases clipped from V and 3 bases from J, the junction kept 1 base outside the gene matches. This CDR3 has 16 amino acids. Here the CDR3 DNA reads TGTGCCAGCAGTTACTCGGGACTAGCGGGGAAAGAGACCCAGTACTTC. As protein: CASSYSGLAGKETQYF.

J is TRBJ2-7 and V is TRBV2, with 8 bases aligning to TRBD2. Germline lookup yields CDR1 SNHLY and CDR2 FYNNEI. The CDR3 loop spans 16 amino acids. The V gene end was trimmed by 4 bases and the J gene end by 2 bases; junction bases not matched to a gene: 10. CDR3 nucleotides: TGTGCCAGCAGTGTCACCACGGGGGGGGCCGCCTACGAGCAGTACTTC. Amino acids: CASSVTTGGAAYEQYF.

The chain carries TRBV24-1 and TRBJ2-2; 7 nucleotides agree with TRBD1. This CDR3 region has 12 residues. CDR1 is KGHDR and CDR2 is SFDVKD in the germline V gene. Losses at the gene ends were 9 bases for V and 6 bases for J; bases not matched to a gene: 3. CDR3 coding DNA: TGTGCCACCGGGACAGTTGCCGGGGAGCTGTTTTTT. Its translation: CATGTVAGELFF.

This clonotype was found a few times. The chain joins TRBV4-3 to TRBJ2-4; 9 positions agree with TRBD2. This CDR3 has 15 amino acids. J lost 9 bases, V lost 0 bases, and 6 bases had no gene match. Germline CDR1 is LGHNA and CDR2 is YSLEER. CDR3 DNA sequence: TGCGCCAGCAGCCAAGATCTAGCGGGATACGGCATTCAGTACTTC. It translates to CASSQDLAGYGIQYF.

V gene TRBV29-1 combines with J gene TRBJ2-1; 9 nucleotides line up with TRBD1. Germline V lookup: CDR1 SQVTM, CDR2 ANQGSEA. The V segment lost 5 bases and the J segment 3 bases; nucleotides outside the gene matches: 5. The CDR3 consists of 14 residues. CDR3 coding DNA: TGCAGCGTTACGGACAGGGGCCTCTACAATGAGCAGTTCTTC. Translation: CSVTDRGLYNEQFF.

The chain carries TRBV12-3 or TRBV12-4 and TRBJ2-3, with D tentatively TRBD2 (6 bases). The V and J ends lost 7 bases and 6 bases respectively, with 14 bases between them. The CDR3 is 13 residues long. CDR3 protein: CASNRRERDTQYF. CDR3 DNA sequence: TGTGCCAGCAACCGCCGGGAGCGGGATACGCAGTATTTT.

The count of this clonotype is one. The rearrangement uses TRBV30 and TRBJ2-3; the match to TRBD2 covers 11 bases. This CDR3 has 12 amino acids. Per germline, CDR1 GTSNPN and CDR2 SVGIG (reference sequence). Trimming took 2 bases from V and 9 from J; bases not matched to a gene: 1. CDR3 nucleotides: TGTGCCTGGAGTCGACTAGCGGGGACGCAGTATTTT. Amino acids: CAWSRLAGTQYF.

The count of this clonotype is one. The rearrangement joins TRBV12-3 or TRBV12-4 to TRBJ2-1, with D unclear. The CDR3 totals 13 residues. Trimming removed 6 bases from V and 0 bases from J, with 6 bases in between. CDR3 sequence reads: CASRLNSYNEQFF. In nucleotides, the CDR3 is TGTGCCAGCAGGCTCAACTCCTACAATGAGCAGTTCTTC.

The V and J genes are TRBV6-5 and TRBJ1-2; 7 bases line up with TRBD1. Germline V gene data show CDR1 as MNHEY and CDR2 as SVGAGI. This CDR3 has 13 residues. V trimming: 8 bases; J trimming: 3 bases; junction bases outside the gene matches: 6. CDR3 nucleotides: TGTGCCAGCCGGGACAGCCTCTACTATGGCTACACCTTC. It yields the protein CASRDSLYYGYTF.

This chain uses TRBV2 with TRBJ2-2; a possible D gene is TRBD1 (5 bases). Trimming cost V 4 bases and J 1 base, with 13 bases left between them. Germline assignment: CDR1 SNHLY and CDR2 FYNNEI. The CDR3 is made up of 16 amino acids. The DNA of the CDR3 is TGTGCCAGCAGTGCCCTCGCAGGGATGAACACCGGGGAGCTGTTTTTT. Translated, it gives CASSALAGMNTGELFF.

V gene TRBV5-1 combines with J gene TRBJ1-1; 7 bases map to TRBD1. Germline lookup yields CDR1 SGHRS and CDR2 YFSETQ. The CDR3 length is 13 residues. Trimming cost V 0 bases and J 8 bases; bases outside gene matches: 4. CDR3 sequence reads: CASSLEGAREAFF. CDR3 DNA: TGCGCCAGCAGCTTGGAGGGGGCGCGGGAAGCTTTCTTT.

V is TRBV15 and J is TRBJ2-2; D is perhaps TRBD1 (5 bases). CDR1 is LNHNV and CDR2 is YYDKDF in the germline V gene (reference sequence). This CDR3 has 16 residues. With 5 bases removed from V and 4 bases from J, the gap between germline ends came to 17 bases. CDR3 bases: TGTGCCACCAGCCGCGCCTTCGACAGCATCACCGGGGAGCTGTTTTTT. Its protein is CATSRAFDSITGELFF. Variable domain in full (rest from reference TRBV15 and TRBJ2-2): DAMVIQNPRYQVTQFGKPVTLSCSQTLNHNVMYWYQQKSSQAPKLLFHYYDKDFNNEADTPDNFQSRRPNTSFCFLDIRSPGLGDTAMYLCATSRAFDSITGELFFGEGSRLTVL.

The rearrangement uses TRBV7-9 and TRBJ1-1; D unclear. V lost 1 base and J lost 11, with 8 bases in between. The CDR3 covers 11 residues. The germline V gene has CDR1 SEHNR and CDR2 FQNEAQ (reference sequence). The DNA for the CDR3 is TGTGCCAGCAGCTTAGGAGGTTGGGCTTTCTTT. It specifies CASSLGGWAFF.

V is TRBV7-8 and J is TRBJ1-1; perhaps TRBD1 as D (5 bases). This CDR3 has 13 amino acids. V gave up 3 bases and J gave up 4 bases, with 9 bases separating them. CDR1 and CDR2 from the germline V gene are SGHVS and FQNEAQ. DNA of the CDR3: TGTGCCAGCAGCTTGGACATCCCCACTGAAGCTTTCTTT. Residues: CASSLDIPTEAFF.

The chain joins TRBV3-1 to TRBJ2-3, with TRBD2 matching over 8 bases. Germline V gene data show CDR1 as LGHDT and CDR2 as YNNKEL (reference sequence). This CDR3 has 15 residues. J lost 5 bases, V lost 5 bases, and 9 bases had no gene match. The CDR3 region is CASSASSGVGDTQYF. The DNA for the CDR3 is TGTGCCAGCAGCGCAAGTAGCGGGGTGGGAGATACGCAGTATTTT.

This chain joins TRBV4-2 and TRBJ2-1; 8 bases agree with TRBD1. The CDR3 contains 14 residues. CDR1 LGHNA and CDR2 YNFKEQ come from the germline V gene. Unmatched junction bases numbered 5, after V lost 2 bases and J lost 8 bases. CDR3 nucleotides: TGTGCCAGCAGCCAAACCCAGGGGGCCTATGAGCAGTTCTTC. As protein: CASSQTQGAYEQFF.

The chain recombines TRBV7-2 with TRBJ1-2; D may be TRBD1 (5 bases). Looked up from germline, CDR1 is SGHTA and CDR2 is FQGNSA. This CDR3 is 16 amino acids long. Trimming left V 7 bases short and J 5 bases short, with 23 bases between. CDR3 sequence reads: CASTEVRATGIYGYTF. The CDR3 nucleotides read TGTGCCAGCACCGAGGTCAGGGCGACGGGGATATATGGCTACACCTTC.

This rearrangement joins TRBV7-9 to TRBJ1-2, with D possibly being TRBD1 (6 bases). Germline values: CDR1 SEHNR, CDR2 FQNEAQ (reference sequence). The V end lost 5 bases, the J end lost 4 bases, and 14 bases lay between the germline ends. The CDR3 is 14 residues long. The CDR3 DNA reads TGTGCCAGCAGCGACCCGGGACACAGCTATGGCTACACCTTC. It codes for CASSDPGHSYGYTF. The whole variable domain, filled in from reference TRBV7-9 and TRBJ1-2, reads DTGVSQNPRHKITKRGQNVTFRCDPISEHNRLYWYRQTLGQGPEFLTYFQNEAQLEKSRLLSDRFSAERPKGSFSTLEIQRTEQGDSAMYLCASSDPGHSYGYTFGSGTRLTVV.

V gene TRBV6-2 or TRBV6-3 combines with J gene TRBJ2-1; no clear D. The CDR3 sequence is 16 residues long. The V and J ends lost 6 bases and 4 bases respectively, with 19 bases between them. From germline, CDR1 is MNHEY and CDR2 SVGEGT. The CDR3 reads CASRTAYGRRYNEQFF. The CDR3 DNA reads TGTGCCAGCAGGACGGCTTACGGACGGCGGTACAATGAGCAGTTCTTC.

This chain connects TRBV29-1 to TRBJ1-1; 7 bases are a match to TRBD1. Trimming took 7 bases from V and 0 from J; bases not matched to a gene: 5. From germline, CDR1 is SQVTM and CDR2 ANQGSEA. CDR3 length: 13 amino acids. DNA for the CDR3: TGCAGCGCCGCGGGACAGTTGAACACTGAAGCTTTCTTT. Residues: CSAAGQLNTEAFF.

The rearrangement uses TRBV20-1 and TRBJ2-7; the match to TRBD2 covers 13 bases. CDR1 DFQATT and CDR2 SNEGSKA come from the germline V gene (reference sequence). Unmatched junction bases numbered 5, after V lost 6 bases and J lost 0 bases. The CDR3 runs to 15 residues. Here the CDR3 reads CSATGTSGNSYEQYF. Here the CDR3 DNA reads TGCAGTGCAACGGGGACTAGCGGGAACTCCTACGAGCAGTACTTC.

The CDR3 here is CASSFTPGLAGGGTYEQYF. For the CDR3, the DNA is TGTGCCAGCAGCTTCACCCCGGGACTAGCGGGAGGAGGGACCTACGAGCAGTACTTC. The rearrangement uses TRBV13 and TRBJ2-7, with TRBD2 matching 15 bases. The junction had 11 bases not matched to a gene; V was cut back by 3 bases and J by 2 bases. This CDR3 is built from 19 residues. Germline V gene lookup returns CDR1 PRHDT and CDR2 FYEKMQ (reference sequence).

V and J are TRBV20-1 and TRBJ2-7; 7 nucleotides agree with TRBD1. Unmatched junction bases numbered 8, after V lost 5 bases and J lost 7 bases. The CDR3 extends over 12 amino acids. Germline V gives CDR1 DFQATT, CDR2 SNEGSKA (reference sequence). The CDR3, as DNA: TGCAGTGCTCTCAGGACAGGCGGAGAGCAGTACTTC. Its translation is CSALRTGGEQYF.

This clonotype has only one observation. The V gene is TRBV25-1, the J gene TRBJ1-1; D remains ambiguous. The CDR3 has 15 amino acids. CDR1 and CDR2 from the germline V gene are MGHDK and SYGVNS. The germline V and J ends were trimmed by 1 base and 0 bases, with 9 bases remaining between them. CDR3 in amino acids: CASSEFGFMNTEAFF. CDR3 sequence (DNA): TGTGCCAGCAGTGAATTCGGGTTCATGAACACTGAAGCTTTCTTT.

The V gene is TRBV19, the J gene TRBJ1-5; 9 bases map to TRBD1. Per the germline V gene, CDR1 is LNHDA and CDR2 is SQIVND (reference sequence). The CDR3 contains 15 residues. The V gene end was trimmed by 5 bases and the J gene end by 3 bases; junction bases not matched to a gene: 5. In nucleotides, the CDR3 is TGTGCCAGTAGTTCGAGACAGGGGGTCAATCAGCCCCAGCATTTT. Its translation: CASSSRQGVNQPQHF. The full variable domain, rest sourced from reference TRBV19 and TRBJ1-5, is DGGITQSPKYLFRKEGQNVTLSCEQNLNHDAMYWYRQDPGQGLRLIYYSQIVNDFQKGDIAEGYSVSREKKESFPLTVTSAQKNPTAFYLCASSSRQGVNQPQHFGDGTRLSIL.